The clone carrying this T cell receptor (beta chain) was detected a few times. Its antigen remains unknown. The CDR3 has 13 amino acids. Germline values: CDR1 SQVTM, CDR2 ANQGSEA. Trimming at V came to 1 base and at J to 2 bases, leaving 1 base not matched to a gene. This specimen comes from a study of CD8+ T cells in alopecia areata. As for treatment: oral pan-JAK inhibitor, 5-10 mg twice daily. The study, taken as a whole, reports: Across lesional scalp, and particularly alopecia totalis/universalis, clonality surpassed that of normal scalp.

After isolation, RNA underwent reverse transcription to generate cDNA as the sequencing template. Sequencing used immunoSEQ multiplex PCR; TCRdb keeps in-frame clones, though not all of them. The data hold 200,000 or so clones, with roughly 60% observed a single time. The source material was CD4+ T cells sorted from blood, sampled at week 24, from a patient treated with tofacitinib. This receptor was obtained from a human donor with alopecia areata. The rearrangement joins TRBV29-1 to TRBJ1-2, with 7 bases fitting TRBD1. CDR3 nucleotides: TGCAGCGTTGAAGGGGACAGCAACTATGGCTACACCTTC. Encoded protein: CSVEGDSNYGYTF.